This T cell receptor beta chain was sequenced during a study of control samples from healthy donors and cancer patients. Measured with immunoSEQ multiplex PCR; TCRdb has only the in-frame clones, and not every one. The data hold approximately 80,000 clones, with 91% observed a single time. Germline V gene sequence: CDR1 MNHEY, CDR2 SMNVEV (reference sequence). J lost 0 bases, V lost 2 bases, and 7 bases had no gene match. This CDR3 spans 16 amino acids. The gene calls are TRBV27 and TRBJ2-7, with 7 bases lining up with TRBD2. The receptor was derived from a man aged 25-45 years in good health. Sequencing input: blood. The CDR3, as DNA: TGTGCCAGCAGTTTAACCCGGGCTAGCGGCTCCTACGAGCAGTACTTC. Protein sequence: CASSLTRASGSYEQYF.